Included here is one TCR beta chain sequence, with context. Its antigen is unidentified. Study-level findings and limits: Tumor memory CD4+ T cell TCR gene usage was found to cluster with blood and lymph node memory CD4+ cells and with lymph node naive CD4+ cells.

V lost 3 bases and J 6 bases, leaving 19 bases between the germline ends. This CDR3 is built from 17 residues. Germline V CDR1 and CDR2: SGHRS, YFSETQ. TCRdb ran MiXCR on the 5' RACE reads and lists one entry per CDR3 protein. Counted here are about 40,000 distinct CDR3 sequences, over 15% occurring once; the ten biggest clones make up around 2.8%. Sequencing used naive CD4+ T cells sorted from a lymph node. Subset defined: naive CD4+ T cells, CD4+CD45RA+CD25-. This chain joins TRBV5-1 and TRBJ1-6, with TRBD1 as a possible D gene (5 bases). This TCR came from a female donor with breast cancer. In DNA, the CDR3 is TGCGCCAGCAGCTGGGGGAGATCGACAGATTCTAATTCACCCCTCCACTTT. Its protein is CASSWGRSTDSNSPLHF.